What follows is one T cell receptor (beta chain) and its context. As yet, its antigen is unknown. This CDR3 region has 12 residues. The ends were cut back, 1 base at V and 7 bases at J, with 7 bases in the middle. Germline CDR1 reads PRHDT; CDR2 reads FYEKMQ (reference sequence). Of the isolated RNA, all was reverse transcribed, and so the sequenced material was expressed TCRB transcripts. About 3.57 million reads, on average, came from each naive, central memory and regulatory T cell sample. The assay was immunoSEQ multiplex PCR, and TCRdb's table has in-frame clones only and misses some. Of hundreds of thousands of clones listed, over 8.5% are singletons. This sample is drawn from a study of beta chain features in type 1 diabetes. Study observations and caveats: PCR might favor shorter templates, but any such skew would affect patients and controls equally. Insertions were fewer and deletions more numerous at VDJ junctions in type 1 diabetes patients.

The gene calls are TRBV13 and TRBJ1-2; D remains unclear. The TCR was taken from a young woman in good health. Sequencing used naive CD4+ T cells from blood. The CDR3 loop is CASSLAPGGYTF. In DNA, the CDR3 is TGTGCCAGCAGCTTAGCCCCGGGTGGCTACACCTTC.